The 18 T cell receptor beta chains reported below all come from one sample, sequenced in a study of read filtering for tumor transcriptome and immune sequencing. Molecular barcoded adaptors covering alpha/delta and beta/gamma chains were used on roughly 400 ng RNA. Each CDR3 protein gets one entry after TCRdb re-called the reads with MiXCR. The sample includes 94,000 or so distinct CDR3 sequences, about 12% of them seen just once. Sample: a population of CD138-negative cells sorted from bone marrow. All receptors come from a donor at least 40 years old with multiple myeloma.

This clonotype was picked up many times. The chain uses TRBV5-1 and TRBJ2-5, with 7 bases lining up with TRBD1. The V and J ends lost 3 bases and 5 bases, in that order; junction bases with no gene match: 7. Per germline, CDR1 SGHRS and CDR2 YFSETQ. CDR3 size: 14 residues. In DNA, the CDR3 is TGCGCCAGCAGCTCCCAAGGGGGCTCGGAGACCCAGTACTTC. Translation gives CASSSQGGSETQYF. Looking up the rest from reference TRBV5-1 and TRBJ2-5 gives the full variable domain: KAGVTQTPRYLIKTRGQQVTLSCSPISGHRSVSWYQQTPGQGLQFLFEYFSETQRNKGNFPGRFSGRQFSNSRSEMNVSTLELGDSALYLCASSSQGGSETQYFGPGTRLLVL.

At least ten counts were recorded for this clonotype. The CDR3 coding sequence is TGTGCCATCAGCCTGGGACAGGAGACCTACGAGCAGTACTTC. Amino acid sequence: CAISLGQETYEQYF. V is TRBV10-3 and J is TRBJ2-7; 8 bases are shared with TRBD1. From germline, CDR1 is ENHRY and CDR2 SYGVKD. After removal of 6 bases from V and 2 bases from J, the junction contained 6 bases not matched to a gene. The CDR3 is made up of 14 amino acids.

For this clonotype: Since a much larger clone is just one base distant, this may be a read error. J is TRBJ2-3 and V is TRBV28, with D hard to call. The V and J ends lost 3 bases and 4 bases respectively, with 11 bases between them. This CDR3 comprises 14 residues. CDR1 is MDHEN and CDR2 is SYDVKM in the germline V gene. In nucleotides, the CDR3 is TGTGCCAGCAGTTTCTTGGTTCGGGCAGATACGCAGTATTTT. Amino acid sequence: CASSFLVRADTQYF.

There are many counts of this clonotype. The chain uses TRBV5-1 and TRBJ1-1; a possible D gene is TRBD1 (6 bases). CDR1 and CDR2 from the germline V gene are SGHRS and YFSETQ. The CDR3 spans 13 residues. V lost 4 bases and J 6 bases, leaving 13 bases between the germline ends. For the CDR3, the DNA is TGCGCCAGCAGCCATCCAGGGGACCCTGAAGCTTTCTTT. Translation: CASSHPGDPEAFF.

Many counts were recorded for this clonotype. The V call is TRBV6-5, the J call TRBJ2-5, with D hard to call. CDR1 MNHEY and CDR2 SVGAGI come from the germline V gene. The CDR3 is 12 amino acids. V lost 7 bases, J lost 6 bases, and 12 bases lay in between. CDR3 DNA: TGTGCCAGCACAGGTAGAGGTCAGACCCAGTACTTC. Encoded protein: CASTGRGQTQYF.

The CDR3 DNA reads TGTGCCAGCAGCCCCCGGTGGGGGATGAACACTGAAGCTTTCTTT. This sequence encodes CASSPRWGMNTEAFF. The V call is TRBV7-9, the J call TRBJ1-1, with a weak D call TRBD1 (5 bases). V was clipped by 5 bases and J by 0 bases, with 13 bases between them. The germline gives CDR1 SEHNR, CDR2 FQNEAQ (reference sequence). This CDR3 comprises 15 residues.

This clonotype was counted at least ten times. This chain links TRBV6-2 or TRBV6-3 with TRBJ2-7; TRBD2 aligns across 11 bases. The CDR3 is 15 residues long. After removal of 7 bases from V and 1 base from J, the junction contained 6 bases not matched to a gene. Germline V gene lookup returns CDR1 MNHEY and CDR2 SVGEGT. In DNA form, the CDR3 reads TGTGCCAGCACCCAACTAGCGGGAGTTTCCTACGAGCAGTACTTC. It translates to CASTQLAGVSYEQYF.

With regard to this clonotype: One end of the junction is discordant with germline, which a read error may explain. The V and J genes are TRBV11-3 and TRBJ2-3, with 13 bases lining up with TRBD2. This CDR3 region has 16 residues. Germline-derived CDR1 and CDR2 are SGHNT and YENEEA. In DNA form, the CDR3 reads TGTGCCAGCAGCCCGGGACTAGCGGGATTAACAGATACGCTGTATTTT. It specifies CASSPGLAGLTDTLYF.

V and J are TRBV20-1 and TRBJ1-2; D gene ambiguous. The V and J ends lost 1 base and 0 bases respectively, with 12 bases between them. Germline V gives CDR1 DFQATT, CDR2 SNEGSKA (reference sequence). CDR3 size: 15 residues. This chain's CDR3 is CSARAGLLANYGYTF. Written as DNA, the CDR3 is TGCAGTGCTAGAGCAGGACTTCTAGCTAACTATGGCTACACCTTC.

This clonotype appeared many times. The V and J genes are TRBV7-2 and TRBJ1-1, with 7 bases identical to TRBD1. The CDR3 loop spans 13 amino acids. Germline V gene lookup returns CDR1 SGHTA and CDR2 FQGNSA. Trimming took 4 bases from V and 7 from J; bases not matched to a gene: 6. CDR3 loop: CASSSGQILEAFF. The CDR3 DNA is TGTGCCAGCAGCTCGGGACAGATCCTTGAAGCTTTCTTT. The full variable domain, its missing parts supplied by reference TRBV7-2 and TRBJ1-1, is GAGVSQSPSNKVTEKGKDVELRCDPISGHTALYWYRQSLGQGLEFLIYFQGNSAPDKSGLPSDRFSAERTGGSVSTLTIQRTQQEDSAVYLCASSSGQILEAFFGQGTRLTVV.

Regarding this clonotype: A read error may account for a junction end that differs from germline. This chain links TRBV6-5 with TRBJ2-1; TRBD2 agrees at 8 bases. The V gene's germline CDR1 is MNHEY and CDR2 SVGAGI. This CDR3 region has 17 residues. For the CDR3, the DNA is TGTGCCAGCGGTTACTCGTTAGCGGGAAACTCCTACAATGAGCAGTTCTTC. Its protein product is CASGYSLAGNSYNEQFF.

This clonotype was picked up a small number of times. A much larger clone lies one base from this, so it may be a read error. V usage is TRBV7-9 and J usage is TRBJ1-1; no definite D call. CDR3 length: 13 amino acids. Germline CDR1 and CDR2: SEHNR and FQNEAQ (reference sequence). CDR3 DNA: TGTGCCAGCAGCTTGAATCAGCCCACTGAAGCTTCCTTT. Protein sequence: CASSLNQPTEASF. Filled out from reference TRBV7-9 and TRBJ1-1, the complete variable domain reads DTGVSQNPRHKITKRGQNVTFRCDPISEHNRLYWYRQTLGQGPEFLTYFQNEAQLEKSRLLSDRFSAERPKGSFSTLEIQRTEQGDSAMYLCASSLNQPTEASFGQGTRLTVV.

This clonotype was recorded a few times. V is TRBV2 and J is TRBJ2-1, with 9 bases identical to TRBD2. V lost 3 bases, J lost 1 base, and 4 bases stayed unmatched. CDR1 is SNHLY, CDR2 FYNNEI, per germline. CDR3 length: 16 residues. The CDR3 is CASSEGSGSSYNEQFF. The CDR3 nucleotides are TGTGCCAGCAGTGAGGGTAGCGGGAGTTCCTACAATGAGCAGTTCTTC.

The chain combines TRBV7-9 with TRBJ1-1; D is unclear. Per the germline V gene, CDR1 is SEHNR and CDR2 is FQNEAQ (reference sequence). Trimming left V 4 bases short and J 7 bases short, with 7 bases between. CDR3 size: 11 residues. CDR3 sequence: CASSSLGEAFF. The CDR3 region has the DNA TGTGCCAGCAGCTCCCTGGGTGAAGCTTTCTTT.

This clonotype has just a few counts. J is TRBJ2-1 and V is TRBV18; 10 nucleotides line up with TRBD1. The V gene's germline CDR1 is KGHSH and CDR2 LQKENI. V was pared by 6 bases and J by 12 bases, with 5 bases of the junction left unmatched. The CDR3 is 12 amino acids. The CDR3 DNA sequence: TGTGCCAGCTCCCCGGACAGGGGGACGCAGTTCTTC. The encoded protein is CASSPDRGTQFF.

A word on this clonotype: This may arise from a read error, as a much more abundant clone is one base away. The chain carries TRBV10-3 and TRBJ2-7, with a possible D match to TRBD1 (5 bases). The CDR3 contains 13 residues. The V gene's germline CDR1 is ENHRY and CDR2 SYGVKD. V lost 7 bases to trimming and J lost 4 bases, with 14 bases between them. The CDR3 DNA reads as TGTGCCATCACCGATGGGGCAGGTTACGAGCAGTACTTC. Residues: CAITDGAGYEQYF.

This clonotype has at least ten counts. The CDR3 DNA follows: TGCGCCAGCAGCCCTGGACAGATAAGCAATCAGCCCCAGCATTTT. Protein: CASSPGQISNQPQHF. The chain combines TRBV5-1 with TRBJ1-5; D is perhaps TRBD1 (6 bases). Per germline, CDR1 SGHRS and CDR2 YFSETQ. V gave up 4 bases and J gave up 1 base, with 12 bases separating them. CDR3 length equals 15 residues.

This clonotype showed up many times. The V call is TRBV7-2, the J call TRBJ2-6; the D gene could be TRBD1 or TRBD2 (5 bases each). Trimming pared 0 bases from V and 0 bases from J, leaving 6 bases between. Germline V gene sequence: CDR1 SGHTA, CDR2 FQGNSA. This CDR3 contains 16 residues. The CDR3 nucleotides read TGTGCCAGCAGCTTAGCGGGACCCTCTGGGGCCAACGTCCTGACTTTC. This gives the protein CASSLAGPSGANVLTF.